The rows below give T cell receptor beta chains drawn from one sample of a study of T cell changes during pregnancy in multiple sclerosis. TCRdb keeps only in-frame clones here, not all; method: immunoSEQ multiplex PCR. Seen here are around 55,000 clones, approximately 90% observed once, and the top ten hold over 0.45%. This specimen was CD4+ T cells from peripheral blood mononuclear cells, taken in the first trimester of pregnancy. The source of these receptors is a female donor with multiple sclerosis, enrolled in a pregnancy study. CDR3s include the opening cysteine and the closing phenylalanine or tryptophan. A D gene is named only where the DNA matches it firmly. Expanded clones are given a class, and other clones once, few, many or no size at all.

clone_size,v_call,d_call,j_call,cdr3_aa,cdr3_nt
-,TRBV28,TRBD2,TRBJ2-5,CASSSVRGGLNQETQYF,TGTGCCAGCAGTTCGGTGCGGGGGGGCCTGAACCAAGAGACCCAGTACTTC
-,TRBV11-3,-,TRBJ1-2,CASSPTRGSYGYTF,TGTGCCAGCAGCCCCACCAGGGGCAGCTATGGCTACACCTTC
-,TRBV14,-,TRBJ2-7,CASSLRRVSYEQYF,TGTGCCAGCAGCCTCCGACGGGTTTCCTACGAGCAGTACTTC
-,TRBV7-3,TRBD2,TRBJ2-1,CASSLGLAGGNEQFF,TGTGCCAGCAGCTTAGGGCTAGCGGGGGGGAATGAGCAGTTCTTC
-,TRBV6-6,TRBD1,TRBJ1-3,CASSLTGASGNTIYF,TGTGCCAGCAGTTTAACAGGGGCCTCTGGAAACACCATATATTTT
-,TRBV18,TRBD2,TRBJ2-5,CASSPREGRETQYF,TGTGCCAGCTCACCACGGGAGGGACGAGAGACCCAGTACTTC
-,TRBV28,-,TRBJ2-2,CASSQLVRTGELFF,TGTGCCAGCAGTCAACTAGTCCGCACCGGGGAGCTGTTTTTT
-,TRBV15,-,TRBJ2-7,CATSRGSGRSYEQYF,TGTGCCACCAGCAGAGGGTCAGGCCGTTCCTACGAGCAGTACTTC
-,TRBV5-6,-,TRBJ1-1,CASSGSWTRDEAFF,TGTGCCAGCAGCGGCTCATGGACCCGGGATGAAGCTTTCTTT
-,TRBV28,TRBD2,TRBJ2-1,CASSLRAGGGYEQFF,TGTGCCAGCAGTTTACGGGCGGGAGGTGGGTATGAGCAGTTCTTC
once,TRBV18,-,TRBJ2-1,CASSPWPINNEQFF,TGTGCCAGCTCACCCTGGCCCATTAACAATGAGCAGTTCTTC
once,TRBV5-6,-,TRBJ1-1,CASSFSGLEAFF,TGTGCCAGCAGCTTCTCGGGTTTAGAAGCTTTCTTT
-,TRBV30,-,TRBJ2-5,CAWSVRRDRDQYF,TGTGCCTGGAGTGTAAGGCGGGACCGGGACCAGTACTTC
once,TRBV5-4,-,TRBJ2-1,CASSLDGSSEFF,TGTGCCAGCAGCTTGGATGGGTCTAGTGAGTTCTTC
-,TRBV7-9,-,TRBJ2-3,CASSRPRRGSTDTQYF,TGTGCCAGCAGCCGCCCCAGGAGGGGCTCCACAGATACGCAGTATTTT
-,TRBV5-8,TRBD1,TRBJ2-5,CASSLGQGVLETQYF,TGTGCCAGCAGCTTGGGACAGGGGGTTTTAGAGACCCAGTACTTC
-,TRBV5-1,-,TRBJ1-2,CASSGTGNAYGYTF,TGCGCCAGCAGCGGCACAGGGAACGCCTATGGCTACACCTTC
-,TRBV7-6,TRBD1,TRBJ2-7,CASSSRRDRDYYEQYF,TGTGCCAGCAGCTCCCGGAGGGACAGGGATTATTACGAGCAGTACTTC
-,TRBV30,-,TRBJ1-2,CAWSQVRHGYTF,TGTGCCTGGTCACAGGTTAGGCATGGCTACACCTTC
-,TRBV27,TRBD2,TRBJ2-3,CASSLSSGTSTYTQYF,TGTGCCAGCAGTTTATCCTCGGGGACTAGCACATATACGCAGTATTTT
-,TRBV7-2,-,TRBJ2-7,CASSLARLTYEQYF,TGTGCCAGCAGCTTGGCCCGACTAACCTACGAGCAGTACTTC
-,TRBV30,TRBD2,TRBJ2-2,CAWSTRLTSGVGAGELFF,TGTGCCTGGAGTACTCGACTGACTAGCGGGGTAGGGGCCGGGGAGCTGTTTTTT
few,TRBV7-9,TRBD1,TRBJ1-6,CASSSQQGRNSPLHF,TGTGCCAGCAGCTCCCAACAGGGGCGGAATTCACCCCTCCACTTT
once,TRBV28,TRBD2,TRBJ2-7,CASSSIEGLAGVGREQYF,TGTGCCAGCAGTTCTATTGAGGGACTAGCGGGTGTCGGGAGAGAGCAGTACTTC
-,TRBV11-2,TRBD1,TRBJ1-1,CASSHGQGGLPEAFF,TGTGCCAGCAGCCATGGGCAAGGGGGCCTACCTGAAGCTTTCTTT
-,TRBV11-3,-,TRBJ2-3,CASSSRGGALDTQYF,TGTGCCAGCAGCTCGCGCGGAGGGGCCTTAGATACGCAGTATTTT
once,TRBV11-2,-,TRBJ1-2,CASSLVPRIRGGRSYTF,TGTGCCAGCAGCTTAGTCCCCCGGATCCGCGGGGGTAGAAGCTACACCTTC
few,TRBV30,-,TRBJ1-3,CASSSQVYSGNTIYF,TGTGCCTCCTCCTCACAGGTTTACTCTGGAAACACCATATATTTT
once,TRBV6-1,-,TRBJ1-4,CASRRWQTSLFF,TGTGCCAGCAGAAGGTGGCAGACATCGCTGTTTTTT
once,TRBV7-9,-,TRBJ1-1,CASSLVLKEYTEAFF,TGTGCCAGCAGCTTAGTCCTTAAAGAGTACACTGAAGCTTTCTTT
-,TRBV5-1,-,TRBJ2-5,CASSLSGPTETQYF,TGCGCCAGCAGCTTGAGTGGGCCAACGGAGACCCAGTACTTC
-,TRBV14,-,TRBJ2-3,CASSTRDRTSIRTDTQYF,TGTGCCAGCAGCACACGAGACAGGACTAGTATTAGGACAGATACGCAGTATTTT
once,TRBV11-3,-,TRBJ2-2,CASSLRQPNSGELFF,TGTGCCAGCAGCTTAAGACAGCCCAATAGCGGGGAGCTGTTTTTT
few,TRBV7-9,TRBD1,TRBJ1-1,CASSPWPDRPNTEAFF,TGTGCCAGCAGCCCATGGCCGGACAGGCCGAACACTGAAGCTTTCTTT
-,TRBV7-2,TRBD2,TRBJ2-2,CASSLVVGGVHNGELFF,TGTGCCAGCAGCTTAGTCGTCGGGGGGGTCCATAACGGGGAGCTGTTTTTT
-,TRBV7-2,TRBD1,TRBJ2-7,CASSASGQGFRYEQYF,TGTGCCAGCAGCGCCTCAGGACAGGGGTTCCGGTACGAGCAGTACTTC
many,TRBV7-9,-,TRBJ2-5,CASRLLEIRETQYF,TGTGCCAGCAGGCTCCTTGAGATTCGAGAGACCCAGTACTTC
-,TRBV25-1,TRBD2,TRBJ2-7,CATSGGGSYEQYF,TGCGCTACTAGCGGGGGGGGCTCCTACGAGCAGTACTTC
once,TRBV25-1,TRBD1,TRBJ1-2,CASSEYQGAAGYTF,TGTGCCAGCAGTGAATATCAGGGGGCGGCTGGCTACACCTTC
-,TRBV5-1,TRBD1,TRBJ2-5,CASSSGTEETQYF,TGCGCCAGCAGCTCCGGGACAGAAGAGACCCAGTACTTC
-,TRBV5-6,TRBD1,TRBJ2-5,CASSLVGRGLETQYF,TGTGCCAGCAGCTTGGTAGGCAGGGGGTTGGAGACCCAGTACTTC
-,TRBV27,TRBD1,TRBJ1-5,CASSLYGTGMVGNQPQHF,TGTGCCAGCAGTTTATACGGGACAGGTATGGTTGGCAATCAGCCCCAGCATTTT